The sequence of this T cell receptor (beta chain) was determined in a study of T cells in Graves' hyperthyroidism and ophthalmopathy. TCR beta CDR3 region amplification was performed from RNA transcripts. HTBI primers were used for first-round RT-PCR of the TCR CDR3. TCRdb itself ran the multiplex PCR reads through MiXCR, one entry per CDR3 protein. The sample carries some 600,000 distinct CDR3 sequences, about 45% recorded once. This clonotype was picked up a small number of times. Its antigen is unidentified. This CDR3 contains 14 residues. Trimming cost V 2 bases and J 2 bases, with 7 bases left between them. Germline V gives CDR1 SGHRS, CDR2 YFSETQ. Broader study findings: A model using 13 V-J features told ophthalmopathy apart from stable hyperthyroidism. Most clonotypes expanded in thyroid above 0.001 were likewise present in blood.

Sequencing used peripheral blood or thyroid tissue (not recorded which). This receptor was taken from a woman between 18 and 29 years old with Graves' hyperthyroidism. The V gene is TRBV5-1, the J gene TRBJ2-2; D not resolved. CDR3 nucleotides: TGCGCCAGCAGCTTCTCGGACAACACCGGGGAGCTGTTTTTT. Translation gives CASSFSDNTGELFF. Supplemented by reference TRBV5-1 and TRBJ2-2, the full variable domain reads KAGVTQTPRYLIKTRGQQVTLSCSPISGHRSVSWYQQTPGQGLQFLFEYFSETQRNKGNFPGRFSGRQFSNSRSEMNVSTLELGDSALYLCASSFSDNTGELFFGEGSRLTVL.